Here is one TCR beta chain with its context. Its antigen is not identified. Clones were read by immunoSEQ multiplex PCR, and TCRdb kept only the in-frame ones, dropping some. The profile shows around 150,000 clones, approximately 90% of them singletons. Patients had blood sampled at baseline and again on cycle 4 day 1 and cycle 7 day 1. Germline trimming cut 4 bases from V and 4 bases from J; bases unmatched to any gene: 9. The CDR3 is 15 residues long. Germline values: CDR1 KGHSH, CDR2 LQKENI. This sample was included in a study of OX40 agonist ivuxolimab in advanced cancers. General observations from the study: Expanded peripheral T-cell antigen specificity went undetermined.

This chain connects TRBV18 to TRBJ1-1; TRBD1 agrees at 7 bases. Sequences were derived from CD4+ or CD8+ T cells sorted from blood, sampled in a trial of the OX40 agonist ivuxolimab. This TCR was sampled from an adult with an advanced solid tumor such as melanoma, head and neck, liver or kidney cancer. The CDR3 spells CASSQQQGRSTEAFF. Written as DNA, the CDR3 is TGTGCCAGCTCACAGCAACAGGGGAGGTCCACTGAAGCTTTCTTT. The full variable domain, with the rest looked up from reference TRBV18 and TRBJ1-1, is NAGVMQNPRHLVRRRGQEARLRCSPMKGHSHVYWYRQLPEEGLKFMVYLQKENIIDESGMPKERFSAEFPKEGPSILRIQQVVRGDSAAYFCASSQQQGRSTEAFFGQGTRLTVV.